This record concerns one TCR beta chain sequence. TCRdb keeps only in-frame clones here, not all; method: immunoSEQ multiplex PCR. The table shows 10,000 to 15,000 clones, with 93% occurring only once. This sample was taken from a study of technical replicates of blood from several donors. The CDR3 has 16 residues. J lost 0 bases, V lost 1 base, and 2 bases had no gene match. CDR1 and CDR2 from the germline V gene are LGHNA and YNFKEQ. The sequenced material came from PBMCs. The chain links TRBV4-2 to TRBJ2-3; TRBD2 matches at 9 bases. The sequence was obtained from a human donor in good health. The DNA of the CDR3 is TGTGCCAGCAGCCAAGGGGCGGGAGGGAGCACAGATACGCAGTATTTT. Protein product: CASSQGAGGSTDTQYF.